Listed below are T cell receptor beta chains from one sample, sequenced in a study of breast tumors, draining lymph nodes, adjacent tissues. TCRdb processed the multiplex PCR reads anew with MiXCR; each CDR3 protein has one entry. The sample has fewer than 250,000 distinct CDR3 sequences, about 30% seen once. Sequencing was done on a sample of axillary lymph node tissue. Receptors were obtained from a female donor with breast cancer. Some clones in this sample may be carry-over from other donors' samples. Each CDR3 is given with its conserved first and last residue. The D gene is left open where the match is weak. The listing skips clone size in some rows; elsewhere it reads once, few, many or a size class.

size: NA; J: TRBJ2-2; D: TRBD2; V: TRBV5-1; DNA: TGCGCCAGCAGCGTAGCGGGAAGGGAGCTGTTTTTT; CDR3: CASSVAGRELFF
size: many; J: TRBJ2-3; D: NA; V: TRBV15; DNA: TGTGCCACCAGCAGGGGTCTGGGGTCTACAGATACGCAGTATTTT; CDR3: CATSRGLGSTDTQYF
size: many; J: TRBJ2-5; D: TRBD1; V: TRBV12-3/TRBV12-4; DNA: TGTGCCAGCAGTCCGACAGGGGGGAAGGAGGGCCAGTACTTC; CDR3: CASSPTGGKEGQYF
size: NA; J: TRBJ2-3; D: TRBD2; V: TRBV5-4; DNA: TGTGCCAGCAGCCCGGGACTAGCGGGAGGGAGGAGCACAGATACGCAGTATTTT; CDR3: CASSPGLAGGRSTDTQYF
size: many; J: TRBJ2-7; D: NA; V: TRBV19; DNA: TGTGCCAGTACTAAGGGTAGCTCCTACGAGCAGTACTTC; CDR3: CASTKGSSYEQYF
size: NA; J: TRBJ2-1; D: NA; V: TRBV18; DNA: TGCGCCAGCTCACCAATCAGGGACCTCAGGTCCTACAATGAGCAGTTCTTC; CDR3: CASSPIRDLRSYNEQFF
size: NA; J: TRBJ2-1; D: TRBD2; V: TRBV7-2; DNA: TGTGCCAGCAGCCTGGGACTAGCGGGAGCTCGCAATGAGCAGTTCTTC; CDR3: CASSLGLAGARNEQFF
size: many; J: TRBJ1-3; D: TRBD1; V: TRBV5-8; DNA: TGTGCCAGCAGCTTCGACAGGGACTCTGGAAACACCATATATTTT; CDR3: CASSFDRDSGNTIYF
size: many; J: TRBJ2-2; D: NA; V: TRBV5-1; DNA: TGCGCCAGCAGCTTCGGCGTCTACAACACCGGGGAGCTGTTTTTT; CDR3: CASSFGVYNTGELFF
size: many; J: TRBJ2-1; D: NA; V: TRBV20-1; DNA: TGCAGTGCGACCCTAGGGTACAATGAGCAGTTCTTC; CDR3: CSATLGYNEQFF
size: NA; J: TRBJ2-5; D: TRBD2; V: TRBV7-9; DNA: TGTGCCAGCAGCTCAATAGCGGGAGGGGGAGGAGAGACCCAGTACTTC; CDR3: CASSSIAGGGGETQYF
size: many; J: TRBJ2-7; D: TRBD2; V: TRBV2; DNA: TGTGCCAGCGCCGGGACTAGCGGTTTCTACGAGCAGTACTTC; CDR3: CASAGTSGFYEQYF
size: many; J: TRBJ2-7; D: TRBD2; V: TRBV6-5; DNA: TGTGCCACCACTGGCTCGGGACTAGCGTCCTACGAGCAGTACTTC; CDR3: CATTGSGLASYEQYF
size: many; J: TRBJ2-3; D: TRBD2; V: TRBV19; DNA: TGTGCCAGTAGTCAGACTAGCGGGAGTATGGATACGCAGTATTTT; CDR3: CASSQTSGSMDTQYF
size: many; J: TRBJ2-2; D: TRBD1; V: TRBV6-6; DNA: TGTGCCAGCAGTTTGGACAGGGCCGGGGAGCTGTTTTTT; CDR3: CASSLDRAGELFF
size: many; J: TRBJ1-4; D: NA; V: TRBV6-2/TRBV6-3; DNA: TGTGCCAGCAGCTACGGGTCGACAGCAACTAATGAAAAACTGTTTTTT; CDR3: CASSYGSTATNEKLFF
size: once; J: TRBJ1-6; D: TRBD1; V: TRBV19; DNA: TGTGCCAGTAGTTGGCGGGCAGGGGGCAATTCACCCCTCCACTTT; CDR3: CASSWRAGGNSPLHF
size: many; J: TRBJ2-3; D: TRBD2; V: TRBV6-6; DNA: TGTGCCAGCAGTTATTCCTACAGACTAGCGGGAGAAGGAGATACGCAGTATTTT; CDR3: CASSYSYRLAGEGDTQYF
size: many; J: TRBJ2-2; D: TRBD2; V: TRBV5-1; DNA: TGCGCCAGCAGCGTAGATAGCGGGAGCTGCTCCGGGGAGCTGTTTTTT; CDR3: CASSVDSGSCSGELFF
size: many; J: TRBJ2-5; D: TRBD1; V: TRBV14; DNA: TGTGCCAGCAGCTGGGACAGGTATCGGACCCAGTACTTC; CDR3: CASSWDRYRTQYF
size: once; J: TRBJ2-4; D: NA; V: TRBV7-2; DNA: TGTGCCAGCAGCAGACGCGGGCCCCGGGACTTAAAAAACATTCAGTGCTTC; CDR3: CASSRRGPRDLKNIQCF
size: many; J: TRBJ1-6; D: TRBD1; V: TRBV28; DNA: TGTGCCAGCAGTTTACGGACAGGGAGAAATTCACCCCTCCACTTT; CDR3: CASSLRTGRNSPLHF
size: many; J: TRBJ2-5; D: TRBD1; V: TRBV3-1; DNA: TGTGCCAGCAGCCGACAGGGGCCCCAAGAGACCCAGTACTTC; CDR3: CASSRQGPQETQYF
size: NA; J: TRBJ1-1; D: TRBD1; V: TRBV5-6; DNA: TGTGCCAGCAGCTGGGGGACAGCCGCGAACACTGAAGCTTTCTTT; CDR3: CASSWGTAANTEAFF
size: NA; J: TRBJ2-3; D: TRBD1; V: TRBV2; DNA: TGTGCCAGCAGTGGACAGGGTACGCAGTATTTT; CDR3: CASSGQGTQYF
size: many; J: TRBJ1-2; D: NA; V: TRBV5-1; DNA: TGCGCCAGCAGCTTGGCCGGCACCCCGGATGGCTACACCTTC; CDR3: CASSLAGTPDGYTF
size: many; J: TRBJ1-5; D: NA; V: TRBV20-1; DNA: TGCAGTGCTAGAGATCGTACGGGGGGTCAGCCCCAGCATTTT; CDR3: CSARDRTGGQPQHF
size: many; J: TRBJ1-4; D: NA; V: TRBV6-6; DNA: TGTGCCAGCAGTCACCGCGCGGGGTGGAATGAAAAACTGTTTTTT; CDR3: CASSHRAGWNEKLFF
size: NA; J: TRBJ2-1; D: TRBD2; V: TRBV18; DNA: TGTGCCAGCTCACCCTCCGTTTCTAGCGGGAGGGGCTATGGGCAGTTCTTC; CDR3: CASSPSVSSGRGYGQFF
size: many; J: TRBJ1-4; D: NA; V: TRBV19; DNA: TGTGCCAGTAGTAGGGGGAACGGTAATGAAAAACTGTTTTTT; CDR3: CASSRGNGNEKLFF
size: NA; J: TRBJ2-2; D: NA; V: TRBV5-1; DNA: TGCGCCAGCAGCTCACGGAGGGGATCCGGGGAGCTGTTTTTT; CDR3: CASSSRRGSGELFF
size: many; J: TRBJ2-7; D: TRBD1; V: TRBV6-5; DNA: TGTGCCAGCAGTCGGCTGGGACAGGTCTACGAGCAGTACTTC; CDR3: CASSRLGQVYEQYF
size: few; J: TRBJ1-5; D: TRBD1; V: TRBV5-6; DNA: TGTGCCAGCAGCCGACAGGGGGATAAGCCCCAGCATTTT; CDR3: CASSRQGDKPQHF
size: many; J: TRBJ1-4; D: NA; V: TRBV6-6; DNA: TGTGCCAGCAGTTACTCAGGGCAGGTTAATGAAAAACTGTTTTTT; CDR3: CASSYSGQVNEKLFF
size: many; J: TRBJ2-1; D: NA; V: TRBV9; DNA: TGTGCCAGCTTATATCCCCGCTCCCTCAATGAGCAGTTCTTC; CDR3: CASLYPRSLNEQFF
size: many; J: TRBJ1-2; D: NA; V: TRBV30; DNA: TGTGCCTCTAAAGACCAGGGGAACTATGGCTACACCTTC; CDR3: CASKDQGNYGYTF
size: many; J: TRBJ2-1; D: TRBD2; V: TRBV20-1; DNA: TGCAGTGCCCGAAGGGGGACTAGCGGATACAATGAGCAGTTCTTC; CDR3: CSARRGTSGYNEQFF